This entry describes one TCR beta chain. The sample is drawn from a study of blood T cell repertoires in COVID-19. Method: immunoSEQ multiplex PCR; TCRdb's copy keeps in-frame clones and lacks some. This table has some 500,000 clones, roughly nine tenths appearing once. The V and J ends lost 6 bases and 7 bases respectively, with 9 bases between them. The CDR3 runs to 11 residues. This TCR was sampled from a woman aged 45 to 65 with COVID-19, enrolled during active disease. The genes are TRBV12-3 or TRBV12-4 and TRBJ1-1; D perhaps matches TRBD1 (5 bases). The source material was peripheral blood. The CDR3 loop is CASSWGVEAFF. CDR3 in DNA: TGTGCCAGCAGCTGGGGGGTTGAAGCTTTCTTT.